This TCR beta chain was documented in a study of OX40 agonist ivuxolimab in advanced cancers. The method was immunoSEQ multiplex PCR; TCRdb's version includes in-frame clones alone and lacks a portion of them. The table includes roughly 100,000 clones, 90% detected once. In germline, CDR1 is SGHDT, CDR2 YYEEEE. V was pared by 2 bases and J by 4 bases, with 15 bases between. This CDR3 region has 15 residues. This receptor was obtained from an adult with an advanced solid tumor such as melanoma, head and neck, liver or kidney cancer. This sequence joins TRBV5-6 and TRBJ1-1, with a possible D match to TRBD1 (5 bases). The sample here was CD4+ or CD8+ T cells sorted from blood, taken in a trial of the OX40 agonist ivuxolimab. The CDR3 loop is CASSFIRERSTEAFF. CDR3 coding DNA: TGTGCCAGCAGCTTTATCAGGGAAAGAAGCACTGAAGCTTTCTTT.